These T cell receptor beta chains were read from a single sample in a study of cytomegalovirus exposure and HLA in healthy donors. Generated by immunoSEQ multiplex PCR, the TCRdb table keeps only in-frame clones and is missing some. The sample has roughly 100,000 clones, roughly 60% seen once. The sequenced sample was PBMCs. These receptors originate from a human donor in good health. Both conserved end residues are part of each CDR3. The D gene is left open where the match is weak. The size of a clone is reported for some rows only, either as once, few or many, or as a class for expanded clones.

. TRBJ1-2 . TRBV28 CASIPGGRSYGYTF TGTGCCAGCATCCCGGGGGGGCGTAGTTATGGCTACACCTTC
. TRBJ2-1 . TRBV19 CASSNTRGTNEQFF TGTGCCAGTAGTAACACCAGGGGAACGAATGAGCAGTTCTTC
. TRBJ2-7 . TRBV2 CASSDRRTYEQYF TGTGCCAGCAGTGACCGGCGGACCTACGAGCAGTACTTC
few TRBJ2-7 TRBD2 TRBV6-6 CASNPGTSLKQYF TGTGCCAGCAACCCCGGGACTAGTCTGAAGCAGTACTTC
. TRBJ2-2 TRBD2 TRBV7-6 CASSFLAGGYTGELFF TGTGCCAGCAGCTTTCTAGCGGGAGGGTACACCGGGGAGCTGTTTTTT
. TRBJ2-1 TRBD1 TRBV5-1 CASSLFSGGYEQFF TGCGCCAGCAGCTTGTTTTCAGGGGGCTATGAGCAGTTCTTC
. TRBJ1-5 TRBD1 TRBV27 CASAGQGLNQPQHF TGTGCCAGCGCAGGACAGGGCCTCAATCAGCCCCAGCATTTT
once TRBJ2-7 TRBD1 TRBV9 CASSVGDRGVTYEQYF TGTGCCAGCAGCGTAGGAGACAGGGGGGTCACGTACGAGCAGTACTTC
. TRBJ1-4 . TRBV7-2 CASSYRGGTNEKLFF TGTGCCAGCAGTTATAGGGGAGGGACTAATGAAAAACTGTTTTTT
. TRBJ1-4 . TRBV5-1 CASSPPEGTTNEKLFF TGCGCCAGCAGCCCCCCGGAGGGAACAACTAATGAAAAACTGTTTTTT
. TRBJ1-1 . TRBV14 CASSPRFGVGGLNTEAFF TGTGCCAGCAGCCCACGGTTTGGGGTAGGGGGTTTGAACACTGAAGCTTTCTTT
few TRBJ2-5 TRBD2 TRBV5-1 CASSLVSGREVETQYF TGCGCCAGCAGCTTGGTTTCCGGGAGGGAGGTAGAGACCCAGTACTTC
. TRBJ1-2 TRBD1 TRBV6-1 CASRRSGTGGSGYTF TGTGCCAGCAGGAGATCCGGGACAGGGGGCTCTGGCTACACCTTC
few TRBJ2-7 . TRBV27 CASSSRALPPIYEQYF TGTGCCAGCAGTTCCAGGGCCCTCCCGCCTATCTACGAGCAGTACTTC
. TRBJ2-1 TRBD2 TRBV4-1 CASSQDPGLADSYNEQFF TGCGCCAGCAGCCAAGACCCGGGACTAGCGGATTCCTACAATGAGCAGTTCTTC
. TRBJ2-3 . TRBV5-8 CASSQGFADTQYF TGTGCCAGCAGCCAGGGTTTCGCAGATACGCAGTATTTT
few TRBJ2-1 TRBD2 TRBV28 CASIPGGLAGGLDEQFF TGTGCCAGCATCCCCGGTGGGCTAGCGGGAGGCTTGGATGAGCAGTTCTTC
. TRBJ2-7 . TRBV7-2 CASSLFESSYVQYF TGTGCCAGCAGCTTATTCGAAAGCTCCTACGTGCAGTACTTC
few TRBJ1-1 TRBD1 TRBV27 CASSWTGNTEAFF TGTGCCAGCAGTTGGACAGGGAACACTGAAGCTTTCTTT
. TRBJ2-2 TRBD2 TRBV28 CASSLRAGGGSTGELFF TGTGCCAGCAGTCTAAGAGCGGGAGGAGGAAGCACCGGGGAGCTGTTTTTT
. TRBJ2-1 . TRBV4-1 CASSQGDLRTGEQFF TGCGCCAGCAGCCAGGGAGACTTACGAACCGGTGAGCAGTTCTTC
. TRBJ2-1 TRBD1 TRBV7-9 CASSPGTNRGRRNEQFF TGTGCCAGCAGCCCTGGGACCAACAGGGGGCGCAGAAATGAGCAGTTCTTC
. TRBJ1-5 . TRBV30 CAWSQQGNGEPQHF TGTGCCTGGAGTCAACAGGGTAACGGGGAGCCCCAGCATTTT
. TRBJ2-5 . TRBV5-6 CASSLYSGETQYF TGTGCCAGCAGCTTGTATTCAGGAGAGACCCAGTACTTC
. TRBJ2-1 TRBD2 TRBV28 CASSSPLGLAGGGYEQFF TGTGCCAGCAGTTCCCCACTAGGACTAGCGGGAGGGGGATATGAGCAGTTCTTC
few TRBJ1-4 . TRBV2 CASSDTGPLGNEKLFF TGTGCCAGCAGTGATACTGGGCCACTCGGTAACGAAAAACTGTTTTTT
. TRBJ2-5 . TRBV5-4 CASSLPNRVEGETQYF TGTGCCAGCAGCTTGCCGAACAGGGTCGAAGGGGAGACCCAGTACTTC
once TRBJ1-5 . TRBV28 CASRGPGGQPQHF TGTGCCAGCAGGGGGCCCGGTGGGCAGCCCCAGCATTTT
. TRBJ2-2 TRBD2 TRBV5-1 CASSLRLAGRSGELFF TGCGCCAGCAGCTTGAGACTAGCGGGAAGATCCGGGGAGCTGTTTTTT
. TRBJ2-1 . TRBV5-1 CASSSTGPSYNEQFF TGCGCCAGCAGCTCCACAGGGCCCTCCTACAATGAGCAGTTCTTC